These 15 T cell receptor beta chains share one sample of origin, sequenced in a study of PD-1 blockade in classical Hodgkin lymphoma. Some clones are missing from TCRdb's copy, which holds only in-frame ones; the method was immunoSEQ multiplex PCR. The table has under 30,000 clones, over 60% seen once; the top ten hold approximately 2.6%. There was relapse after autologous stem cell transplantation in every patient, and there was variation in brentuximab vedotin exposure. Using magnetic negative selection, the CD4+ T cells were separated out of thawed PBMCs. Sequenced material: CD4+ T cells from blood, taken at baseline. These TCRs come from a human donor with classical Hodgkin lymphoma.

The chain combines TRBV19 with TRBJ2-2, with 7 bases identical to TRBD1. CDR3 length: 15 amino acids. The germline CDR1 and CDR2 sequences are LNHDA and SQIVND (reference sequence). J lost 0 bases, V lost 6 bases, and 4 bases had no gene match. The CDR3 spells CASSTGTANTGELFF. CDR3 DNA: TGTGCCAGTAGCACTGGGACAGCGAACACCGGGGAGCTGTTTTTT.

The gene calls are TRBV12-5 and TRBJ2-1, with TRBD2 matching over 9 bases. CDR3 length equals 18 residues. The germline gives CDR1 LGHNT, CDR2 FRNRAP. V lost 0 bases to trimming and J lost 4 bases; unmatched junction nucleotides: 10. The CDR3 DNA reads as TGTGCTAGTGGTTTGGTAATTGATAGCGGGGGAAAATACAATGAGCAGTTCTTC. Its translation is CASGLVIDSGGKYNEQFF. Full variable domain (missing parts from reference TRBV12-5 and TRBJ2-1): DARVTQTPRHKVTEMGQEVTMRCQPILGHNTVFWYRQTMMQGLELLAYFRNRAPLDDSGMPKDRFSAEMPDATLATLKIQPSEPRDSAVYFCASGLVIDSGGKYNEQFFGPGTRLTVL.

This chain connects TRBV19 to TRBJ1-4, with 11 bases matching TRBD1. CDR3 size: 16 residues. The germline gives CDR1 LNHDA, CDR2 SQIVND (reference sequence). The V gene end was trimmed by 5 bases and the J gene end by 2 bases; junction bases not matched to a gene: 4. CDR3 sequence: CASSPGQGATNEKLFF. The CDR3 DNA reads as TGTGCCAGTAGTCCAGGACAGGGGGCGACTAATGAAAAACTGTTTTTT.

This chain connects TRBV5-1 to TRBJ2-5, with a weak D call TRBD2 (5 bases). CDR3 length equals 13 residues. The germline V gene has CDR1 SGHRS and CDR2 YFSETQ. The V gene lost 1 base and the J gene lost 9 bases, with 13 bases spanning the gap. CDR3 nucleotides: TGCGCCAGCAGCTTGCGTGGGGTGGAGGCCCAGTACTTC. Residues: CASSLRGVEAQYF.

This chain joins TRBV7-8 and TRBJ1-2, with D possibly TRBD1 on 5 matching bases. V was shortened by 6 bases and J by 0 bases, with 11 bases between the two germline ends. CDR1 and CDR2 (germline): SGHVS, FQNEAQ. The CDR3 is made up of 14 amino acids. The CDR3 is CASRRGIANYGYTF. The CDR3 DNA sequence: TGTGCCAGCAGGCGGGGGATTGCTAACTATGGCTACACCTTC.

The chain has TRBV6-5 and TRBJ1-6; D is perhaps TRBD1 (5 bases). The germline gives CDR1 MNHEY, CDR2 SVGAGI. Trimming pared 8 bases from V and 7 bases from J, leaving 12 bases between. The CDR3 loop spans 13 amino acids. CDR3 residues: CASAGTGNSPLHF. DNA of the CDR3: TGTGCCAGCGCCGGGACTGGGAATTCACCCCTCCACTTT.

CDR3 loop: CAWIRGGGGLDNEQFF. The CDR3 DNA is TGTGCCTGGATAAGGGGCGGGGGAGGTTTAGACAATGAGCAGTTCTTC. The chain carries TRBV30 and TRBJ2-1; TRBD2 matches 7 bases. J was trimmed by 5 bases and V by 4 bases; bases with no gene match: 14. Per the germline V gene, CDR1 is GTSNPN and CDR2 is SVGIG (reference sequence). CDR3 length equals 16 residues.

The chain is built from TRBV6-5 and TRBJ1-4; D is uncertain. This CDR3 is built from 13 residues. V was cut by 6 bases and J by 6 bases, with 11 bases left in between. Germline CDR1 reads MNHEY; CDR2 reads SVGAGI. The CDR3 DNA follows: TGTGCCAGCAGGCCGGGCGGGGATGAAAAACTGTTTTTT. It yields the protein CASRPGGDEKLFF.

The chain employs TRBV11-3 and TRBJ1-1, with 8 bases fitting TRBD1. Germline values: CDR1 SGHNT, CDR2 YENEEA. The CDR3 is 13 residues long. V shed 0 bases and J 7 bases; nucleotides not matched to a gene: 1. CDR3 in amino acids: CASSLETGDEAFF. CDR3 nucleotides: TGTGCCAGCAGCTTAGAGACAGGGGATGAAGCTTTCTTT.

This chain uses TRBV29-1 with TRBJ2-5; TRBD1 matches 7 bases. Germline V gene sequence: CDR1 SQVTM, CDR2 ANQGSEA. The length of the CDR3 is 13 residues. J lost 5 bases, V lost 1 base, and 4 bases had no gene match. The CDR3 here is CSVEVGGGETQYF. The CDR3 region has the DNA TGCAGCGTTGAAGTAGGGGGCGGTGAGACCCAGTACTTC.

The chain recombines TRBV29-1 with TRBJ2-7; D remains unclear. The CDR3 has 13 amino acids. CDR1 is SQVTM and CDR2 is ANQGSEA in the germline V gene. The ends were cut back, 2 bases at V and 0 bases at J, with 8 bases in the middle. The CDR3 sequence is CSVEYSASYEQYF. CDR3 nucleotide sequence: TGCAGCGTTGAATATTCAGCCTCCTACGAGCAGTACTTC.

This clone has only a few counts. V gene TRBV18 combines with J gene TRBJ1-2; D possibly corresponds to TRBD1 (5 bases). CDR3 length equals 14 residues. Germline assignment: CDR1 KGHSH and CDR2 LQKENI. Trimming took off 0 bases at V and 8 bases at J, with 13 bases between the two ends. CDR3 protein: CASSPPTVRGGYTF. For the CDR3, the DNA is TGTGCCAGCTCACCACCCACCGTCCGGGGCGGCTACACCTTC.

The V gene is TRBV18, the J gene TRBJ1-3; D is undetermined. The V and J ends lost 0 bases and 0 bases respectively, with 12 bases between them. From germline, CDR1 is KGHSH and CDR2 LQKENI. There are 17 residues in the CDR3. In DNA form, the CDR3 reads TGTGCCAGCTCACCACCGGGGTGGGGAAACTCTGGAAACACCATATATTTT. Protein product: CASSPPGWGNSGNTIYF.

This chain joins TRBV7-9 and TRBJ2-7; a possible D gene is TRBD1 (6 bases). V was clipped by 5 bases and J by 0 bases, with 11 bases between them. Looked up from germline, CDR1 is SEHNR and CDR2 is FQNEAQ (reference sequence). The CDR3 runs to 14 residues. CDR3 nucleotide sequence: TGTGCCAGCAGCGTTGACAGGCACTCCTACGAGCAGTACTTC. Translated, it gives CASSVDRHSYEQYF. The entire variable domain, with the rest obtained from reference TRBV7-9 and TRBJ2-7, is as follows: DTGVSQNPRHKITKRGQNVTFRCDPISEHNRLYWYRQTLGQGPEFLTYFQNEAQLEKSRLLSDRFSAERPKGSFSTLEIQRTEQGDSAMYLCASSVDRHSYEQYFGPGTRLTVT.

This clone has only one observation. The chain uses TRBV9 and TRBJ2-7; TRBD1 aligns across 8 bases. V shed 0 bases and J 4 bases; nucleotides not matched to a gene: 0. Looked up from germline, CDR1 is SGDLS and CDR2 is YYNGEE. This CDR3 is 13 amino acids long. CDR3 DNA sequence: TGTGCCAGCAGCGTAGACAGGGGGTACGAGCAGTACTTC. Translating it yields CASSVDRGYEQYF.